These T cell receptor beta chains were read from a single sample in a study of cytomegalovirus exposure and HLA in healthy donors. Profiling relied on immunoSEQ multiplex PCR, and the TCRdb table lists in-frame clones only, not all of them. In the table there are hundreds of thousands of clones, about nine tenths of which are singletons. Specimen: PBMCs. The origin of the receptors is a woman between 18 and 30 years old in good health and CMV-seropositive. Each CDR3 is given with its conserved first and last residue. The D gene is left open where the match is weak. Some rows have no size entry. The others give once, few or many, or a class for an expanded clone.

d_call	clone_size	j_call	v_call	cdr3_nt	cdr3_aa
TRBD2	.	TRBJ2-3	TRBV27	TGTGCCAGCAGTTTGCTACCCCGTGGGGCTAGCGGGAGACGAGATACGCAGTATTTT	CASSLLPRGASGRRDTQYF
TRBD1	.	TRBJ1-1	TRBV30	TGTGCCTGGAGTGTTTACGGGACAGAGAACACTGAAGCTTTCTTT	CAWSVYGTENTEAFF
TRBD1	.	TRBJ2-1	TRBV5-1	TGCGCCAGCAGCTCGACAGGGCGCGGAGATGAGCAGTTCTTC	CASSSTGRGDEQFF
TRBD2	.	TRBJ2-1	TRBV4-1	TGCGCCAGCAGCCAAGGACTAGCGGGAGACCACAATGAGCAGTTCTTC	CASSQGLAGDHNEQFF
.	.	TRBJ1-2	TRBV4-1	TGCGCCAGCAGCCAAATATTGGTCCAGGGCTATGGCTACACCTTC	CASSQILVQGYGYTF
TRBD2	.	TRBJ2-7	TRBV10-3	TGTGCCATCAGTGAGACTAGCGGGGGATACGAGCAGTACTTC	CAISETSGGYEQYF
TRBD1	.	TRBJ2-7	TRBV28	TGTGCCAGCAGCCCGGGGACAGACTCCTACGAGCAGTACTTC	CASSPGTDSYEQYF
.	.	TRBJ1-5	TRBV30	TGTGCCTGGACCCCGGGTCAGTTGAGCAATCAGCCCCAGCATTTT	CAWTPGQLSNQPQHF
.	once	TRBJ2-5	TRBV5-4	TGTGCCAGCAGCCCGTTGATTGGGCGCCTCCAAGAGACCCAGTACTTC	CASSPLIGRLQETQYF
TRBD2	.	TRBJ2-1	TRBV25-1	TGTGCCAGCAGTCCCCGGGGGCGGGAGGGCCATAATGAGCAGTTCTTC	CASSPRGREGHNEQFF
.	.	TRBJ1-5	TRBV5-1	TGCGCCAGCACCCCTTACCCGGAGGATCAGCCCCAGCATTTT	CASTPYPEDQPQHF
TRBD2	once	TRBJ2-1	TRBV27	TGTGCCAGCAGTTTCTACGGACTAGCGGGGTACAATGAGCAGTTCTTC	CASSFYGLAGYNEQFF
TRBD2	.	TRBJ2-1	TRBV7-8	TGTGCCAGCAGGAGCGGGAGGGTCTGGAATGAGCAGTTCTTC	CASRSGRVWNEQFF
.	.	TRBJ2-7	TRBV6-5	TGTGCCAGCAGTCCCATTTCAGGTTACGAGCAGTACTTC	CASSPISGYEQYF
.	.	TRBJ2-1	TRBV7-9	TGTGCCAGCAGTTCCAGGGACAATGAGCAGTTCTTC	CASSSRDNEQFF
.	.	TRBJ2-7	TRBV5-1	TGCGCCAGCAGCTTCGTTCCCAGTCCGGGCGAGCAGTACTTC	CASSFVPSPGEQYF
.	once	TRBJ2-7	TRBV27	TGTGCCAGCAGTCACCGCACAGGGTACGAGCAGTACTTC	CASSHRTGYEQYF
.	.	TRBJ1-4	TRBV19	TGTGCCAGTAGTCCACCCCCTGGCCGAGGTAATGAAAAACTGTTTTTT	CASSPPPGRGNEKLFF
TRBD1	.	TRBJ2-1	TRBV28	TGTGCCAGCAGTTCGGACAACAGGGGGCCACTCTTC	CASSSDNRGPLF
.	.	TRBJ2-3	TRBV29-1	TGCAGCGCGGGTGAGGGGGTCTTAGTAACAGATACGCAGTATTTT	CSAGEGVLVTDTQYF
.	.	TRBJ2-2	TRBV7-9	TGTGCCAGCAGCCTAGTGGGACTGAGTACTACCGGGGAGCTGTTTTTT	CASSLVGLSTTGELFF
.	.	TRBJ1-5	TRBV28	TGTGCCAGCAGTTTACGAAGCCCTTATAGCAATCAGCCCCAGCATTTT	CASSLRSPYSNQPQHF
TRBD2	.	TRBJ2-1	TRBV7-9	TGTGCCAGCAGCTTAGCCCTCGGGACTAACAGGAGGCACAATGAGCAGTTCTTC	CASSLALGTNRRHNEQFF
.	.	TRBJ1-5	TRBV5-1	TGCGCCAGCAGCTTGGACGCAGGGAGCAATCAGCCCCAGCATTTT	CASSLDAGSNQPQHF
TRBD1	.	TRBJ1-5	TRBV12-5	TGTGCTAGTGGTTTGGGCGACAGGGCGGAGAGCAATCAGCCCCAGCATTTT	CASGLGDRAESNQPQHF
TRBD2	.	TRBJ2-1	TRBV19	TGTGCCAGTAGTGTCGGCGGGAGCGGAGCGGATGAGCAGTTCTTC	CASSVGGSGADEQFF
.	.	TRBJ2-7	TRBV28	TGTGCCAGCAGTACCGGACAGACTTCCTACGAGCAGTACTTC	CASSTGQTSYEQYF
.	once	TRBJ2-7	TRBV7-9	TGTGCCAGCAGCTCCGGGGGGGGGACAGGGTTTACCTACGAGCAGTACTTC	CASSSGGGTGFTYEQYF
TRBD2	.	TRBJ2-1	TRBV30	TGTGCCTGGAGTGGGGGTAGCGGGAGCAATGAGCAGTTCTTC	CAWSGGSGSNEQFF
.	.	TRBJ1-2	TRBV5-1	TGCGCCAGCAGCTTGGGACAGAATTATGGCTACACCTTC	CASSLGQNYGYTF
.	.	TRBJ1-5	TRBV5-1	TGCGCCAGCAGCTTGGGGACGGGAAGCAATCAGCCCCAGCATTTT	CASSLGTGSNQPQHF
TRBD1	.	TRBJ1-2	TRBV28	TGTGCCAGCAGCGCCGGGACAGGGATCTTCACGGGCTACACCTTC	CASSAGTGIFTGYTF
.	.	TRBJ1-2	TRBV27	TGTGCCAGCAGTTTAGTAGGGGGTGATGGCTACACCTTC	CASSLVGGDGYTF
TRBD2	.	TRBJ2-3	TRBV28	TGTGCCAGCAGTGTAACTAGCGGTAGCACAGATACGCAGTATTTT	CASSVTSGSTDTQYF
.	.	TRBJ1-2	TRBV5-4	TGTGCCAGCAGCTTGGGCGGGGGGGTATATGGCTACACCTTC	CASSLGGGVYGYTF
TRBD2	.	TRBJ2-7	TRBV12-5	TGTGCTAGTGGTTTGGTCACCCGGAGCGGGAGTCGGGCCTACGAGCAGTACTTC	CASGLVTRSGSRAYEQYF
.	.	TRBJ2-3	TRBV30	TGTGCCTGGAGTGGAGGGCAGGGGATGGATACGCAGTATTTT	CAWSGGQGMDTQYF
TRBD1	.	TRBJ2-7	TRBV9	TGTGCCAGCAGCGAACCGGACAGGGTAGGGACGGGAGAGCAGTACTTC	CASSEPDRVGTGEQYF
TRBD2	.	TRBJ2-1	TRBV2	TGTGCCAGCAGCCAAGCGGGATCAAACAATGAGCAGTTCTTC	CASSQAGSNNEQFF
TRBD1	few	TRBJ1-4	TRBV7-8	TGTGCCAGCAGCAAGGGACAGGGTGAGGGAAAACTGTTTTTT	CASSKGQGEGKLFF
.	.	TRBJ2-3	TRBV30	TGTGCCTGGACCATAGGGGGAGATACGCAGTATTTT	CAWTIGGDTQYF